The clone carrying this TCR beta chain was counted at least ten times. The time point was: sample taken at primary tumor resection. Whole RNA came from tumor, nontumor lung or frozen PBMC and was sequenced without being sorted. This sample is part of a study of spatial heterogeneity in lung cancer. Individual TCR cDNA molecules each bore their own unique molecular identifier. MiXCR was run by TCRdb on the 5' RACE reads, yielding one entry per CDR3 protein. The table shows roughly 25,000 distinct CDR3 sequences, with under 8% occurring only once. The CDR3 contains 16 residues. Germline-derived CDR1 and CDR2 are KGHDR and SFDVKD. Trimming removed 3 bases from V and 4 bases from J; junction bases left unmatched: 6.

Sequencing was performed on PBMCs, taken at surgery. This receptor was taken from a male donor with early-stage non-small cell lung cancer. V usage is TRBV24-1 and J usage is TRBJ2-3; 10 bases match TRBD1. CDR3 amino acids: CATSDRRQGASDTQYF. The CDR3 coding sequence is TGTGCCACCAGTGATCGCCGACAGGGGGCGTCAGATACGCAGTATTTT.